The clone carrying this T cell receptor beta chain has more than one count but fewer than ten. This specimen belongs to a study of blood T cell repertoires in COVID-19. Whole-study context: Nucleic acid was either cDNA or gDNA, and it came from T cells, B-cell-depleted T cells, or PBMCs.

The data were produced by immunoSEQ multiplex PCR, yet TCRdb's version contains in-frame clones alone and is incomplete. Of around 99,000 clones in the sample, 60% to 85% are singletons; the top ten hold around 18%. This TCR was sampled from a woman older than 75 with active or convalescent COVID-19. Source material: peripheral blood.

The DNA of the CDR3 is TGTGCCAGCAGTCTCGAGGCGGGAGCGGACAATGAGCAGTTCTTC. Protein product: CASSLEAGADNEQFF. The chain couples TRBV2 to TRBJ2-1, with 7 bases aligning to TRBD2. CDR1 is SNHLY, CDR2 FYNNEI, per germline. J was trimmed by 5 bases and V by 5 bases; bases with no gene match: 9. This CDR3 comprises 15 residues. The full variable domain, its missing parts supplied by reference TRBV2 and TRBJ2-1, is EPEVTQTPSHQVTQMGQEVILRCVPISNHLYFYWYRQILGQKVEFLVSFYNNEISEKSEIFDDQFSVERPDGSNFTLKIRSTKLEDSAMYFCASSLEAGADNEQFFGPGTRLTVL.